The T cell receptor (beta chain) under discussion was sequenced for a study of STAT5B mutations in CD4+ large granular lymphocyte leukemia. General study points: TRBV06-family usage was enriched in top patient clones (8/27) versus controls (2/35). CD4-sorted patient repertoires seemed more clonal than healthy CD4+ repertoires.

The survey-level immunoSEQ assay was used. Assay used: immunoSEQ multiplex PCR; TCRdb lists only in-frame clones, some missing. The sample lists over 35,000 clones, about four fifths seen once, with about 3.8% in the top ten. This clone was seen a few times. Antigen: not known. Buffy coats from healthy blood donors served as controls. The CDR3 has 12 amino acids. CDR1 SQVTM and CDR2 ANQGSEA come from the germline V gene. The V and J ends lost 7 bases and 4 bases respectively, with 13 bases between them. The V and J genes are TRBV29-1 and TRBJ1-2; TRBD1 might be the D (5 bases). The source material was CD4+ T cells from blood buffy coats. The source is a human donor in good health. CDR3 sequence reads: CSGGDGSYGYTF. Here the CDR3 DNA reads TGCAGCGGTGGGGACGGCTCCTATGGCTACACCTTC.